This T cell receptor beta chain was sequenced for a study of regulatory T cells in long-lasting Graves disease (dated by TCRdb to the early 2020s). Regarding the research as a whole: Patients with newly diagnosed Graves' disease had been on antithyroid drugs for under 3 months. This study used TCR sequencing and RNA sequencing of peripheral blood to compare persistent Graves' disease patients against newly diagnosed Graves' disease patients. The study was registered as a clinical trial and conducted in China. A total of some 35 samples underwent TCR sequencing, from roughly 13 patients with persistent Graves' disease and approximately 20 patients with newly diagnosed Graves' disease.

Library creation used multiplex PCR. Sequencer: Illumina HiSeq 4000. To build TCR beta libraries, CDR3 regions were amplified by Arm-PCR using iRepertoire HTBI primers. Before sequencing, the PCR products underwent gel purification. The original pipeline was this. A total of roughly 67 TRBV and approximately 13 TRBJ segments were identified across samples and were used for gene usage analysis of CDR3 amino acid clonotypes. COPE and FqMerger were used to merge the filtered high-quality paired reads into contigs. BLAST was used to align contigs to the IMGT TRBV, TRBD and TRBJ reference genes, and CDR3 was defined following IMGT. Highly expanded clones were defined as clonotypes with a frequency above 0.1%. Shannon entropy served as the measure of repertoire diversity, while the Gini coefficient captured V-J evenness. A clonotype was considered public if more than one individual shared it. The raw public reads went through TCRdb reprocessing: fastp at Q25, MiXCR clone calling, in-frame beta chains kept. Rows are combined by CDR3 protein, so each entry shows the most common genes and DNA. TCRdb assigned the V and J calls; the authors' analysis was not used. For this sample there are 350,000 to 550,000 distinct CDR3 sequences; approximately 16% appear just once. The top ten clonotypes cover roughly 23% of the sample.

Study-wide conclusions, independent of this receptor: The small sample size was acknowledged by the authors as a limitation that may reduce accuracy. Because the primary lesion, thyroid tissue, could not be accessed, the study looked at peripheral blood alone. Sequencing and analysis were restricted to the TCR beta chain. Patients with persistent disease shared more public clonotypes (about 2,500) than newly diagnosed patients did (about 970). TRBV28, TRBJ1-2 and TRBJ2-5 were preferentially used in persistent disease, while TRBV20-1 and TRBJ2-1 were favored in newly diagnosed disease. Persistent Graves' disease patients showed lower TCR Shannon entropy and fewer highly expanded clones than newly diagnosed patients, suggesting clonal expansion.

V ends up 5 bases short and J 2 bases short, with an unmatched junction base count of 6. Sequences SGHTA (CDR1) and FQGNSA (CDR2) are obtained from the germline V gene. The CDR3 sequence holds 17 residues, the cysteine and phenylalanine included. The read is trimmed to its CDR3 DNA, 51 bases read in frame from base 1. Reading the label with the study, this specimen's time point is: newly diagnosed GD, antithyroid drugs for less than 3 months. For both TCR sequencing and RNA sequencing, RNA was extracted from PBMCs using TRIzol. Graves' disease was diagnosed according to American Thyroid Association guidelines. The patients came from an endocrinology department in Xi'an, China. Each patient gave about 8.1 milliliters of peripheral blood, collected in an EDTA anticoagulant tube. Ficoll Paque Plus density gradient separation was used to isolate PBMCs, and no further T cell sorting was done. An Agilent 2100 Bioanalyzer and agarose gel were used to check RNA quality, and a NanoDrop 2000 was used to measure RNA concentration.

This clonotype was observed many times. Its antigen is unknown. The sample holds no much larger clone one base away, and base qualities are not on file. This same sample was also taken into another study, of T cells in Graves' hyperthyroidism and ophthalmopathy. The second paper further reports: Stable Graves' hyperthyroidism was defined as the absence of progression to ophthalmopathy over 18 months of follow-up. The hyperthyroidism patients were between 18 and 65 years old and newly diagnosed, with a disease duration of less than 2 months. The study excluded patients with uncontrolled infections, other autoimmune diseases, pregnancy or lactation. Diagnoses relied on clinical symptoms, serum thyroxine and TRAb, thyroid ultrasound and orbital computed tomography. A first-round RT-PCR of the TCR CDR3 used the HTBI primer set with the Qiagen OneStep RT-PCR kit. Most expanded thyroid clonotypes (frequency above 0.001) were also detected in blood, a finding suggesting that blood repertoires may reflect thyroid immune responses. A model built on a 13 V-J signature distinguished ophthalmopathy from stable hyperthyroidism, reaching 87.88% sensitivity and about 81% specificity in cross-validation and 80%/75% in testing. In validation, the model predicted progression to ophthalmopathy a median of roughly six months before onset, with about 67% sensitivity and about 72% specificity. To identify TCR V-J signatures that set the groups apart, the researchers used a discovery cohort of about a hundred patients, made up of 43 with Graves' ophthalmopathy and 57 with stable Graves' hyperthyroidism. Whether ophthalmopathy could be predicted prospectively was tested in an independent validation cohort made up of roughly 19 hyperthyroidism patients plus 17 patients who later progressed to ophthalmopathy. For training and testing, the roughly 100 patients in the discovery cohort were randomly divided in a 7:3 ratio. The study also compared thyroid tissue and blood T-cell repertoires from a handful of Graves' hyperthyroidism patients. Once sampling was done, hyperthyroidism patients were given methimazole at a starting dose of 30 mg daily, whereas ophthalmopathy patients were given high-dose intravenous methylprednisolone. Libraries were constructed in a second round of multiplex PCR, after which size selection and purification were performed. The libraries were sequenced on an Illumina HiSeq2000 using paired-end 100 bp reads. SOAPnuke was used to process the raw data, removing reads that contained adapters or uncalled bases, had a mean Phred below 15, or lacked an exact match to the constant primer or identifier. COPE v1.2.5 was used to merge high-quality paired reads, and clonotypes were defined as unique nucleotide sequences. MiTCR v1.1 was used to align the clonotypes against IMGT TRBV, TRBD and TRBJ reference segments. The analysis was restricted to V-J combinations with a frequency above 0.0001, which together covered just over 98% of the repertoires. A TCS score was defined as the ratio of F50 (clonal expansion) to E x V (chaos), with BLOSUM62-based TCRdist applied between CDR3 peptides within each V-J. Welch's t-statistics and random forest reduced several hundred V-J features to 10 to 15, which were used in a naive Bayes classifier (R e1071). Sample size was not statistically predetermined, and investigators were not blinded to group allocation. According to the paper, TCR Vbeta CDR3 sequencing was carried out on approximately 140 peripheral blood samples, which came from 40 to 45 ophthalmopathy, around 75 hyperthyroidism and about 17 progressor patients.

This clonotype was obtained from a woman aged 18-29 years with Graves disease. Donor details come from another sample of the same person, matched by shared clones. This receptor chain uses TRBV7-2 and TRBJ2-3, and TRBD2 aligns with 14 junction nucleotides. The sample here was peripheral blood mononuclear cells (PBMCs), taken at new diagnosis, from a patient treated with antithyroid drugs. CDR3 protein: CASSKQGLAGDTDTQYF. The sequenced DNA: TGTGCCAGCAGCAAACAGGGACTAGCGGGAGACACAGATACGCAGTATTTT.